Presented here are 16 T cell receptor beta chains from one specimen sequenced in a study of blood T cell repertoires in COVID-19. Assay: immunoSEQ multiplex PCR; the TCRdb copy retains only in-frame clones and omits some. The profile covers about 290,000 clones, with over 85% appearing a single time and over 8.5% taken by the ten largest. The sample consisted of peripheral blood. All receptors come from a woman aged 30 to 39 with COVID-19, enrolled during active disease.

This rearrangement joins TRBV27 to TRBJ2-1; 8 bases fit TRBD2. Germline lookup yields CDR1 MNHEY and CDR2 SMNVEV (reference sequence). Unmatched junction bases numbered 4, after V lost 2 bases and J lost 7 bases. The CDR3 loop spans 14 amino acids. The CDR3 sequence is CASSLRGGPNEQFF. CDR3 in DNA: TGTGCCAGCAGTTTACGGGGGGGGCCGAATGAGCAGTTCTTC.

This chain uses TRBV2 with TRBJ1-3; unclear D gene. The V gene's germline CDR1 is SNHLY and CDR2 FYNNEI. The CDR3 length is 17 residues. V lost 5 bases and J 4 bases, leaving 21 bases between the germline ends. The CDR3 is CASSPRWAPSPGNTIYF. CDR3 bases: TGTGCCAGCAGTCCCCGTTGGGCCCCTTCCCCAGGAAACACCATATATTTT.

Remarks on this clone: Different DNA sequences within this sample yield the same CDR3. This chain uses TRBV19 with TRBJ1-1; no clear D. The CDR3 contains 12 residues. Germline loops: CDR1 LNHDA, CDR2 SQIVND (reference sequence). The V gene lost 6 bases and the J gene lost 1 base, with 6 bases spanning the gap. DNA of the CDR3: TGTGCCAGTAGCCGGGGGAACACTGAAGCTTTCTTT. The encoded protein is CASSRGNTEAFF.

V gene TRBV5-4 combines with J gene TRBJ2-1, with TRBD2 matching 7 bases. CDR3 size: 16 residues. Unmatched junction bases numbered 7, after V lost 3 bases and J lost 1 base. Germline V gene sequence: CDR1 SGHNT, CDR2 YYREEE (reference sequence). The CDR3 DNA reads TGTGCCAGCAGCTGGAAGCGGGGAGTGTCCTACAATGAGCAGTTCTTC. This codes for CASSWKRGVSYNEQFF.

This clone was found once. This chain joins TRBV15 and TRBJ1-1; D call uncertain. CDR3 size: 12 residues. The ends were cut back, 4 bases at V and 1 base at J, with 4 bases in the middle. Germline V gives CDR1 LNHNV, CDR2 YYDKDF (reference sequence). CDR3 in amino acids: CATSTWNTEAFF. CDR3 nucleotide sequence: TGTGCCACCAGCACCTGGAACACTGAAGCTTTCTTT. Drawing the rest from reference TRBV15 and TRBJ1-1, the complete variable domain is DAMVIQNPRYQVTQFGKPVTLSCSQTLNHNVMYWYQQKSSQAPKLLFHYYDKDFNNEADTPDNFQSRRPNTSFCFLDIRSPGLGDTAMYLCATSTWNTEAFFGQGTRLTVV.

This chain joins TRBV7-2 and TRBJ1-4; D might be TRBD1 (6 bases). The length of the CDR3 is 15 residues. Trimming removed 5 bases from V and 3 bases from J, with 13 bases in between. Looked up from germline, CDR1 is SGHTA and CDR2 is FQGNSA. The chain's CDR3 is CASSIQGPANEKLFF. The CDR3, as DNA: TGTGCCAGCAGCATACAGGGCCCGGCTAATGAAAAACTGTTTTTT. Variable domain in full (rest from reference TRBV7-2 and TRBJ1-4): GAGVSQSPSNKVTEKGKDVELRCDPISGHTALYWYRQSLGQGLEFLIYFQGNSAPDKSGLPSDRFSAERTGGSVSTLTIQRTQQEDSAVYLCASSIQGPANEKLFFGSGTQLSVL.

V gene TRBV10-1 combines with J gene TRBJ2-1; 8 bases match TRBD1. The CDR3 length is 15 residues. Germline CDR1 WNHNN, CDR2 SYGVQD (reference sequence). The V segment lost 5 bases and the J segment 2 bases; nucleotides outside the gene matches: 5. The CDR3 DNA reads TGCGCCAGCAGTCCCGACAGGGGACCCTACAATGAGCAGTTCTTC. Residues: CASSPDRGPYNEQFF.

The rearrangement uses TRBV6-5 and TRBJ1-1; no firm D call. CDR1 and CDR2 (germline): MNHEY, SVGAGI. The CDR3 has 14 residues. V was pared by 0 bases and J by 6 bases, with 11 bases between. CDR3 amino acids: CASSYSTGSPEAFF. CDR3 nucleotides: TGTGCCAGCAGTTACTCGACGGGGTCCCCTGAAGCTTTCTTT.

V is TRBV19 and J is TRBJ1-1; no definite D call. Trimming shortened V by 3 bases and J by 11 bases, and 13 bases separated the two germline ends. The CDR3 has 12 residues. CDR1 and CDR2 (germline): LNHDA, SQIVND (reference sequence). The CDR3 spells CASSMVGDKAFF. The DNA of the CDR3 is TGTGCCAGTAGTATGGTCGGTGATAAGGCTTTCTTT. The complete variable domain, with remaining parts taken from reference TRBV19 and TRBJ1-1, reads DGGITQSPKYLFRKEGQNVTLSCEQNLNHDAMYWYRQDPGQGLRLIYYSQIVNDFQKGDIAEGYSVSREKKESFPLTVTSAQKNPTAFYLCASSMVGDKAFFGQGTRLTVV.

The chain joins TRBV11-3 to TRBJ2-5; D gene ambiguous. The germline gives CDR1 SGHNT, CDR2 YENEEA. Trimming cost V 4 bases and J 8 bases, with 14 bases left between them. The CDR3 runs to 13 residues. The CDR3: CASSSPRSQTQYF. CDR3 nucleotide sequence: TGTGCCAGCAGCTCCCCGAGGAGCCAAACCCAGTACTTC.

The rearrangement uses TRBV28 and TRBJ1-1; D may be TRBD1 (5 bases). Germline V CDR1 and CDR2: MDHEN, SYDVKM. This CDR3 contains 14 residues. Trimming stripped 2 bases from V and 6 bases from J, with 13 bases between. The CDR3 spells CASSLGQGYSEAFF. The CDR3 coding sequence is TGTGCCAGCAGTTTAGGTCAGGGTTATTCTGAAGCTTTCTTT.

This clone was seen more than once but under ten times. The CDR3 here is CASSDSPDRGLGYTF. The CDR3 DNA reads as TGTGCCAGCAGTGACTCACCGGACAGGGGGCTCGGCTACACCTTC. This rearrangement joins TRBV6-4 to TRBJ1-2; TRBD1 matches at 11 bases. With 0 bases clipped from V and 8 bases from J, the junction kept 5 bases outside the gene matches. The CDR3 contains 15 residues. CDR1 is MRHNA, CDR2 SNTAGT, per germline.

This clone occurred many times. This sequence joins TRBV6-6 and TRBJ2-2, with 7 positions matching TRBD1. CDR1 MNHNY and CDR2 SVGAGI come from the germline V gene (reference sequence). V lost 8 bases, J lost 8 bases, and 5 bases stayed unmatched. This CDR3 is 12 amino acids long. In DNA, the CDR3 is TGTGCCAGCCGAACAGGGGAAGGGGAGCTGTTTTTT. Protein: CASRTGEGELFF.

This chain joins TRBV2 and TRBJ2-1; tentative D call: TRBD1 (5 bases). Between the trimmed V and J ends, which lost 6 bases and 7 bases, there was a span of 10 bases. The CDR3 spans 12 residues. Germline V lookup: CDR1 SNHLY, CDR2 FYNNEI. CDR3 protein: CASSSQGNEQFF. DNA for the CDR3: TGTGCCAGCAGCTCCCAGGGAAATGAGCAGTTCTTC.

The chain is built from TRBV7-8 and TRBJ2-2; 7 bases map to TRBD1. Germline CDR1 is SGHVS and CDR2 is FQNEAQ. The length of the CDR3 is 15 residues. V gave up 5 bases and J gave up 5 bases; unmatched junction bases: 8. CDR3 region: CASSPDRARTGELFF. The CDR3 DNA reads TGTGCCAGCAGCCCTGACAGGGCTCGGACCGGGGAGCTGTTTTTT.

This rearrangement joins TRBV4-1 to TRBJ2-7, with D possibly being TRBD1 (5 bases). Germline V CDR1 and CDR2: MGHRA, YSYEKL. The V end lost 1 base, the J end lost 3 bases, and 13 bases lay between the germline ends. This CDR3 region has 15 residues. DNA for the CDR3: TGCGCCAGCAGCCAAGTCACAGGTAATTTCTACGAGCAGTACTTC. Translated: CASSQVTGNFYEQYF.